Sequencing of this T cell receptor (beta chain) was carried out in a study of identical twins. A universal primer binding site was introduced by template switching. The final cDNA contained unique molecular identifiers. TCRdb independently ran MiXCR on the 5' RACE reads; one entry per CDR3 protein. The table shows 450,000 to 600,000 distinct CDR3 sequences, with around 24% occurring only once. There are 14 residues in the CDR3. The ends lost 3 bases at V and 6 bases at J; junction bases unmatched: 1. Germline loops: CDR1 KGHSH, CDR2 LQKENI. This clonotype was seen at least ten times. Antigen unknown. The study's findings and limits: Zero-insertion analyses might be partly confounded by invariant T cells like MAIT and iNKT.

This sample was shared with a second study, whose subject was yellow fever vaccine responses in identical twins.

Sequences were obtained from CD4+ T cells sorted from blood. The rearrangement uses TRBV18 and TRBJ2-1; TRBD2 matches at 11 bases. The source is a woman aged 18-35 years in good health. CDR3 in amino acids: CASSPGTSGNEQFF. The CDR3 coding sequence is TGTGCCAGCTCACCCGGGACTAGCGGCAATGAGCAGTTCTTC.